These 15 T cell receptor beta chains share one sample of origin, sequenced in a study of long-term antiretroviral therapy in people with HIV. Survey-level resolution applied to immunoSEQ assay v3.0. Sequencing used immunoSEQ multiplex PCR; TCRdb keeps in-frame clones, though not all of them. Of 28,000 or so clones listed, 70% to 90% are singletons. Source: unsorted PBMCs, taken 0.8 years before starting antiretroviral therapy. Receptor source: a man between 18 and 29 years old with HIV.

V is TRBV7-9 and J is TRBJ1-6, with 8 positions matching TRBD1. CDR1 and CDR2 from the germline V gene are SEHNR and FQNEAQ (reference sequence). The CDR3 totals 14 residues. Unmatched junction bases numbered 4, after V lost 3 bases and J lost 9 bases. This CDR3 is CASSFQGAGSPLHF. In DNA, the CDR3 is TGTGCCAGCAGCTTCCAGGGGGCAGGTTCACCCCTCCACTTT.

The chain employs TRBV4-2 and TRBJ2-7, with a possible D match to TRBD1 (6 bases). The CDR3 covers 13 residues. Germline values: CDR1 LGHNA, CDR2 YNFKEQ. Trimming stripped 4 bases from V and 2 bases from J, with 9 bases between. The CDR3 region has the DNA TGTGCCAGCAGCCCTCGGGACACCTACGAGCAGTACTTC. This codes for CASSPRDTYEQYF.

V usage is TRBV13 and J usage is TRBJ2-2; D perhaps matches TRBD2 (7 bases). V lost 5 bases and J 2 bases, leaving 15 bases between the germline ends. The CDR3 contains 16 residues. Germline V CDR1 and CDR2: PRHDT, FYEKMQ (reference sequence). CDR3 DNA sequence: TGTGCCAGCAGCCTCCGAGGGGGGGTTAACACCGGGGAGCTGTTTTTT. As protein: CASSLRGGVNTGELFF. Drawing the rest from reference TRBV13 and TRBJ2-2, the complete variable domain is AAGVIQSPRHLIKEKRETATLKCYPIPRHDTVYWYQQGPGQDPQFLISFYEKMQSDKGSIPDRFSAQQFSDYHSELNMSSLELGDSALYFCASSLRGGVNTGELFFGEGSRLTVL.

This clone appeared once. J is TRBJ1-1 and V is TRBV5-5; D remains unclear. Trimming took off 0 bases at V and 3 bases at J, with 6 bases between the two ends. Germline lookup yields CDR1 SGHKS and CDR2 YYEKEE (reference sequence). The CDR3 has 13 amino acids. CDR3 amino acids: CASSLGPYTEAFF. CDR3 bases: TGTGCCAGCAGCTTGGGTCCCTACACTGAAGCTTTCTTT.

Only one count was recorded for this clone. The J gene is TRBJ1-3, the V gene TRBV4-1; the match to TRBD1 covers 8 bases. The CDR3 consists of 15 residues. Germline loops: CDR1 MGHRA, CDR2 YSYEKL. With 4 bases clipped from V and 8 bases from J, the junction kept 10 bases outside the gene matches. CDR3 protein: CASSPMAGGLYTIYF. The CDR3, as DNA: TGCGCCAGCAGCCCCATGGCAGGGGGCTTATACACCATATATTTT.

This chain links TRBV7-3 with TRBJ2-1, with TRBD2 as a possible D gene (7 bases). Trimming left V 1 base short and J 8 bases short, with 12 bases between. Germline lookup yields CDR1 SGHTA and CDR2 FQGTGA. The CDR3 extends over 14 amino acids. In DNA, the CDR3 is TGTGCCAGCAGCTTAAATCCGGGGGGCGATGAGCAGTTCTTC. Protein sequence: CASSLNPGGDEQFF.

The count of this clone is one. This sequence joins TRBV14 and TRBJ2-3, with D possibly matching TRBD1 (5 bases). Trimming removed 8 bases at V and 0 bases at J, with 18 bases between. This CDR3 contains 16 residues. Germline CDR1 SGHDN, CDR2 FVKESK. CDR3 in DNA: TGTGCCAGCCAGCCATTCCAGGGCAGAAGCACAGATACGCAGTATTTT. It yields the protein CASQPFQGRSTDTQYF.

The J gene is TRBJ1-2, the V gene TRBV4-2; maybe TRBD1 (5 bases). Trimming pared 0 bases from V and 5 bases from J, leaving 13 bases between. Germline V gene lookup returns CDR1 LGHNA and CDR2 YNFKEQ. The CDR3 runs 15 residues. In nucleotides, the CDR3 is TGTGCCAGCAGCCAAGACGGACACGACTCGTATGGCTACACCTTC. It codes for CASSQDGHDSYGYTF.

The V and J genes are TRBV7-9 and TRBJ2-3, with D unresolved. Trimming stripped 3 bases from V and 4 bases from J, with 5 bases between. From germline, CDR1 is SEHNR and CDR2 FQNEAQ (reference sequence). The CDR3 sequence is 12 residues long. The chain's CDR3 is CASSFFPDTQYF. CDR3 bases: TGTGCCAGCAGCTTCTTCCCAGATACGCAGTATTTT.

CDR3: CASQRGGSIGELFF. CDR3 nucleotide sequence: TGTGCCAGTCAAAGGGGAGGGTCGATCGGGGAGCTGTTTTTT. The chain employs TRBV27 and TRBJ2-2, with 7 nucleotides matching TRBD2. V trimming: 9 bases; J trimming: 7 bases; junction bases outside the gene matches: 11. This CDR3 has 14 residues. CDR1 and CDR2 (germline): MNHEY, SMNVEV (reference sequence).

The chain employs TRBV14 and TRBJ2-1; possible D gene TRBD1, 5 bases. The CDR3 runs 15 residues. The germline V gene has CDR1 SGHDN and CDR2 FVKESK. V shed 4 bases and J shed 9 bases, with 19 bases lying between them. The DNA of the CDR3 is TGTGCCAGCAGCCCCTACGGGTCTAGGGGTTTTGAGCAGTTCTTC. This translates into CASSPYGSRGFEQFF.

This clone was seen a single time. The gene calls are TRBV19 and TRBJ1-1; possibly TRBD1 for D (6 bases). This CDR3 has 18 amino acids. Germline loops: CDR1 LNHDA, CDR2 SQIVND (reference sequence). V lost 4 bases and J lost 0, with 21 bases in between. The DNA for the CDR3 is TGTGCCAGTAGTACCCCCGCCGCGGGGGCTCTCTTGAACACTGAAGCTTTCTTT. This encodes CASSTPAAGALLNTEAFF.

The chain joins TRBV5-6 to TRBJ2-2, with D hard to call. The V and J ends lost 3 bases and 7 bases respectively, with 13 bases between them. The CDR3 is made up of 14 amino acids. Germline V gene lookup returns CDR1 SGHDT and CDR2 YYEEEE. Written as DNA, the CDR3 is TGTGCCAGCAGCTCCACGTTAGGTCACGGGGAGCTGTTTTTT. Its translation: CASSSTLGHGELFF.

The chain links TRBV9 to TRBJ1-1, with TRBD1 matching 8 bases. The CDR3 totals 14 residues. Germline CDR1 reads SGDLS; CDR2 reads YYNGEE. V lost 3 bases, J lost 4 bases, and 5 bases stayed unmatched. The CDR3 protein is CASSGDRLTTEAFF. CDR3 sequence (DNA): TGTGCCAGCAGCGGGGACAGGTTAACCACTGAAGCTTTCTTT.

The genes are TRBV19 and TRBJ2-5; D is ambiguous. V gave up 5 bases and J gave up 2 bases, with 12 bases separating them. The CDR3 has 14 amino acids. Germline-derived CDR1 and CDR2 are LNHDA and SQIVND (reference sequence). The CDR3 loop is CASSATWEQETQYF. As DNA, the CDR3 is TGTGCCAGTAGTGCGACTTGGGAACAAGAGACCCAGTACTTC.